This TCR beta chain was sequenced in a study of human T cells and chemical hapten exposure. About the study: Donors were sensitized with 2% DPC on the upper inner arm. Study results and caveats: Having alopecia, donors may respond immunologically unlike healthy people.

In the case of this clonotype: What it binds is unknown.

The CDR3 loop spans 17 amino acids. Germline V gene sequence: CDR1 SGHAT, CDR2 FQDESV (reference sequence). With V trimmed by 3 bases and J by 4 bases, 10 bases remained unmatched. Unique molecular identifiers were attached to individual cDNA molecules within the library. TCRdb used MiXCR to reprocess the RACE reads, holding one entry per CDR3 protein. The sample includes 110,000 or so distinct CDR3 sequences, 9.2% seen only once; the top ten take about 3.1%. Time point meaning: patch test 2, 6 weeks after DPC sensitization. Described treatment: therapeutic diphenylcyclopropenone sensitization with weekly scalp DPC.

The receptor was derived from a woman between 40 and 55 years old with alopecia areata. Some clones in this sample may be carry-over from other donors' samples. The chain links TRBV11-1 to TRBJ2-2; the match to TRBD2 covers 8 bases. This specimen was whole blood, taken in connection with sensitization to the hapten diphenylcyclopropenone (DPC). The CDR3 nucleotides are TGTGCCAGCAGCTTCCCGGGAGTAGCGGGGAGCACCGGGGAGCTGTTTTTT. Protein product: CASSFPGVAGSTGELFF.